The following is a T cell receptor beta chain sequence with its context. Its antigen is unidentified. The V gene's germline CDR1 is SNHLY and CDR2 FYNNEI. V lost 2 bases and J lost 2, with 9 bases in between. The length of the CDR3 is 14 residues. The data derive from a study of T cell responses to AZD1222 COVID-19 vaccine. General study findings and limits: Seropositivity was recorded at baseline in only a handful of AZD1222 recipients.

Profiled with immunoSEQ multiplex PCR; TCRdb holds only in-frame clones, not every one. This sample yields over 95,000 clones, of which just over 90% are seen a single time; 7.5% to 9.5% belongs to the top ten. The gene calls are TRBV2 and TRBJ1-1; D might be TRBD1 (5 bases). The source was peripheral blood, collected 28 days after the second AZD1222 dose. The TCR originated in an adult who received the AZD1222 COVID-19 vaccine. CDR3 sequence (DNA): TGTGCCAGCAGTGAACAGGGCGGAAACACTGAAGCTTTCTTT. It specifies CASSEQGGNTEAFF.